The 12 T cell receptor beta chains given below trace back to one sample, sequenced in a study of T cell repertoires and Cas9 in healthy adults. Libraries were prepared by immunoSEQ multiplex PCR; TCRdb keeps only in-frame clonotypes and omits some of them. The sample has tens of thousands of clones; 85% to 95% are singletons. Sequenced material: CD4+ effector T cells (CD127+, CD25-, CD137-, CD154-) from PBMCs; culture status not recorded. All receptors come from a human donor in good health.

Details on this clone: The same CDR3 can be traced to other DNA sequences in this sample. The V call is TRBV2, the J call TRBJ2-3, with D possibly being TRBD1 or TRBD2 (6 bases each). Germline V gene sequence: CDR1 SNHLY, CDR2 FYNNEI. The CDR3 is 13 amino acids. V was pared by 7 bases and J by 2 bases, with 10 bases between. Here the CDR3 DNA reads TGTGCCAGCATTTCGGGGGCCACAGATACGCAGTATTTT. Translating gives CASISGATDTQYF.

The chain is built from TRBV11-3 and TRBJ1-1, with no clear D. The CDR3 consists of 15 residues. Germline lookup yields CDR1 SGHNT and CDR2 YENEEA. The ends were cut back, 5 bases at V and 6 bases at J, with 19 bases in the middle. The CDR3, as DNA: TGTGCCAGCAGCCCAGGCAGCTCCAAGCCAGCTGAAGCTTTCTTT. This encodes CASSPGSSKPAEAFF.

V usage is TRBV6-1 and J usage is TRBJ2-3, with 10 bases aligning to TRBD2. CDR1 MNHNS and CDR2 SASEGT come from the germline V gene. The CDR3 has 17 amino acids. With 3 bases clipped from V and 0 bases from J, the junction kept 6 bases outside the gene matches. Here the CDR3 DNA reads TGTGCCAGCAGTGAGGTGGTAGCGGGGGGTAGCACAGATACGCAGTATTTT. As protein: CASSEVVAGGSTDTQYF.

The chain links TRBV7-2 to TRBJ2-7; D gene unclear. There are 13 residues in the CDR3. Germline CDR1 reads SGHTA; CDR2 reads FQGNSA. V was trimmed by 0 bases and J by 5 bases, leaving 8 bases between them. CDR3 sequence: CASSLAPGHEQYF. CDR3 in DNA: TGTGCCAGCAGCTTAGCCCCCGGGCACGAGCAGTACTTC.

This clone has only one observation. V and J are TRBV29-1 and TRBJ2-2; the match to TRBD1 covers 8 bases. This CDR3 is 13 amino acids long. Germline-derived CDR1 and CDR2 are SQVTM and ANQGSEA. V lost 7 bases and J lost 7; bases outside the gene matches: 8. CDR3 DNA sequence: TGCAGCGCAGTCAGGGGGCAGGGCGGGGAGCTGTTTTTT. Translating it yields CSAVRGQGGELFF.

The chain employs TRBV27 and TRBJ1-3; the D is unclear. Trimming stripped 7 bases from V and 0 bases from J, with 10 bases between. There are 14 residues in the CDR3. The germline gives CDR1 MNHEY, CDR2 SMNVEV (reference sequence). The CDR3 region has the DNA TGTGCCAGCATGATTAGAAGCTCTGGAAACACCATATATTTT. Amino acids: CASMIRSSGNTIYF.

The J gene is TRBJ1-2, the V gene TRBV4-2; unclear D gene. Trimming left V 0 bases short and J 13 bases short, with 9 bases between. The CDR3 has 11 amino acids. Germline V gene lookup returns CDR1 LGHNA and CDR2 YNFKEQ. DNA for the CDR3: TGTGCCAGCAGCCAAGATGTAGGTTGCACCTTC. It encodes CASSQDVGCTF.

About this clone itself: Other DNA sequences of this sample code for an identical CDR3. CDR3 coding DNA: TGCGCCAGCTCGACCCCAGGACTAGCGGGAGGGGAGCGGGATACGCAGTATTTT. Protein sequence: CASSTPGLAGGERDTQYF. This rearrangement joins TRBV4-1 to TRBJ2-3, with 15 nucleotides matching TRBD2. From germline, CDR1 is MGHRA and CDR2 YSYEKL. After removal of 8 bases from V and 6 bases from J, the junction contained 15 bases not matched to a gene. This CDR3 has 18 amino acids.

V gene TRBV6-5 combines with J gene TRBJ1-4; 10 nucleotides line up with TRBD1. CDR3 length equals 15 residues. Germline values: CDR1 MNHEY, CDR2 SVGAGI. Trimming cost V 6 bases and J 7 bases; bases outside gene matches: 8. CDR3 in DNA: TGTGCCAGCAGGGGGCTGGGACAGGGGTTTGAAAAACTGTTTTTT. This translates into CASRGLGQGFEKLFF.

The V and J genes are TRBV7-6 and TRBJ1-5; 8 bases align to TRBD1. From germline, CDR1 is SGHVS and CDR2 FNYEAQ. Trimming at V came to 5 bases and at J to 5 bases, leaving 8 bases not matched to a gene. The CDR3 sequence is 15 residues long. The chain's CDR3 is CASSPDRAAHQPQHF. CDR3 in DNA: TGTGCCAGCAGCCCGGACAGGGCCGCCCATCAGCCCCAGCATTTT.

The CDR3 bases are TGTGCCTGGAGTGTACTCGGGCGGAACTATGGCTACACCTTC. It yields the protein CAWSVLGRNYGYTF. The chain carries TRBV30 and TRBJ1-2; D is uncertain. The CDR3 contains 14 residues. Germline CDR1 and CDR2: GTSNPN and SVGIG (reference sequence). V dropped 0 bases and J dropped 2 bases, with 10 bases sitting between them.

The V call is TRBV7-9, the J call TRBJ2-5; the match to TRBD2 covers 12 bases. The tail of the sequence fits TRBJ2-7 better, so the J call may be wrong. The germline CDR1 and CDR2 sequences are SEHNR and FQNEAQ (reference sequence). The CDR3 sequence is 15 residues long. The CDR3 DNA sequence: TGTGCCAGCAGCTCCGGGACTAGCGGGTTCTACGAGCAGTACTTC. Its protein product is CASSSGTSGFYEQYF.